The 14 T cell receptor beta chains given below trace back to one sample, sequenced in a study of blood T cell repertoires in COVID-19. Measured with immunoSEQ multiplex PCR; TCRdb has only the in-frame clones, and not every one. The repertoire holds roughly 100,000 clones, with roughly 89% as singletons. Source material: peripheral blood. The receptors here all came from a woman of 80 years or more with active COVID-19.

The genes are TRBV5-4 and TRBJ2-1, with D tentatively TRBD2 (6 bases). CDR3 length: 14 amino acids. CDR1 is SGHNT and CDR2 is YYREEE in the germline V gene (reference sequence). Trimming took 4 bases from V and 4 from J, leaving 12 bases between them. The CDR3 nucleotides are TGTGCCAGCAGCCGGGCGGGGACTTACAATGAGCAGTTCTTC. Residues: CASSRAGTYNEQFF.

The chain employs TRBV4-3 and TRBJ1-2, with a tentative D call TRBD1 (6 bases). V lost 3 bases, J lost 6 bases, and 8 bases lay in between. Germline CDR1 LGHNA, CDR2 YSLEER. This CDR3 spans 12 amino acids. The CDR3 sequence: CASSHSGDGYTF. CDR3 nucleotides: TGCGCCAGCAGCCACTCAGGGGATGGCTACACCTTC.

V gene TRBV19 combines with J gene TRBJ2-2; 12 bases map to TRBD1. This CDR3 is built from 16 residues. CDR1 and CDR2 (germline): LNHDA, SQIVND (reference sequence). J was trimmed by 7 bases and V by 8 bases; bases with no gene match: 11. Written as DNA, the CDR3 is TGTGCCAGTTCACCCGGGACAGGGGGCTGGGGCGGGGAGCTGTTTTTT. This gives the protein CASSPGTGGWGGELFF.

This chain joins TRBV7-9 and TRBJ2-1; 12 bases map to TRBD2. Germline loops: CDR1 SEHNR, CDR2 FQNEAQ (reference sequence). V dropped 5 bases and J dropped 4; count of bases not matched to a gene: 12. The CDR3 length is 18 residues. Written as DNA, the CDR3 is TGTGCCAGCAGCCTTACATGGGGGACTAGCGGGTGGTACAATGAGCAGTTCTTC. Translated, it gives CASSLTWGTSGWYNEQFF.

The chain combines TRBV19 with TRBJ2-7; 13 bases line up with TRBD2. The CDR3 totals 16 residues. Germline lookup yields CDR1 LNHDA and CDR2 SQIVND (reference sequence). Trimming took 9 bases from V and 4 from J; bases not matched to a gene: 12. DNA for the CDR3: TGTGCCAGGGACTGGACTAGCGGGAGTGGGTTATACGAGCAGTACTTC. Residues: CARDWTSGSGLYEQYF.

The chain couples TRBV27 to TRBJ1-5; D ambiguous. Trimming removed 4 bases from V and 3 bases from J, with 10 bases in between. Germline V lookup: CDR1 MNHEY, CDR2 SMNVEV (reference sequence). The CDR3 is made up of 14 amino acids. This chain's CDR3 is CASSSGGVNQPQHF. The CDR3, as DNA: TGTGCCAGCAGTTCAGGAGGAGTCAATCAGCCCCAGCATTTT.

The CDR3 DNA sequence: TGTGCCAGCAGTGAACAGGGGATCCATCAGCCCCAGCATTTT. Translated: CASSEQGIHQPQHF. The J gene is TRBJ1-5, the V gene TRBV2, with D tentatively TRBD1 (6 bases). Germline V gene data show CDR1 as SNHLY and CDR2 as FYNNEI. The CDR3 is 14 residues long. With 2 bases removed from V and 5 bases from J, the gap between germline ends came to 10 bases.

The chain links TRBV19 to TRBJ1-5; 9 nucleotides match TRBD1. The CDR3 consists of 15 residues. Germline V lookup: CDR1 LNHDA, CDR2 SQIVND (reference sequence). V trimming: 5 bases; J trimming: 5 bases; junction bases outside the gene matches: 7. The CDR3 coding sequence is TGTGCCAGTAGTCCGAACAGGGGGCGCGATCAGCCCCAGCATTTT. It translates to CASSPNRGRDQPQHF.

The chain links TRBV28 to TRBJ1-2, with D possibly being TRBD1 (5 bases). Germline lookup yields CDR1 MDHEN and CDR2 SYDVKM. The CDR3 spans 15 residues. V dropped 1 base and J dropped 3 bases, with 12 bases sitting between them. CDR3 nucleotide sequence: TGTGCCAGCAGTTTATATGGGGGAGGGCACTATGGCTACACCTTC. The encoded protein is CASSLYGGGHYGYTF.

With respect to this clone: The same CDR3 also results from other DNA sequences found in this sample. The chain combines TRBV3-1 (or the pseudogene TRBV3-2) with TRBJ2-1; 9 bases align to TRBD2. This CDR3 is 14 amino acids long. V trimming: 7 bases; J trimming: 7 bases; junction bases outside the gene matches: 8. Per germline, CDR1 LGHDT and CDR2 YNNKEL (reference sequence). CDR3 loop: CASTLGLAGNEQFF. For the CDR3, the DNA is TGTGCCAGCACCCTGGGACTAGCTGGTAATGAGCAGTTCTTC.

The CDR3 loop is CASSLEGDRYNSPLHF. The DNA for the CDR3 is TGTGCCAGCAGCTTGGAGGGTGACAGGTATAATTCACCCCTCCACTTT. The V and J genes are TRBV5-4 and TRBJ1-6; D might be TRBD1 (6 bases). Trimming pared 0 bases from V and 4 bases from J, leaving 11 bases between. The CDR3 runs 16 residues. In germline, CDR1 is SGHNT, CDR2 YYREEE (reference sequence).

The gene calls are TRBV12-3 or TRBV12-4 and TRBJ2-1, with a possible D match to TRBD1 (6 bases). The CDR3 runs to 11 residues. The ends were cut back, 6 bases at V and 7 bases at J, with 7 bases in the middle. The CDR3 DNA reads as TGTGCCAGCAGGAGGGGGAATGAGCAGTTCTTC. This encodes CASRRGNEQFF.

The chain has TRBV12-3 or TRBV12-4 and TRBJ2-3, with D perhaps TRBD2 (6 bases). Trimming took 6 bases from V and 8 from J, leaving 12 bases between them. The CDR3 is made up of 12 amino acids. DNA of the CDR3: TGTGCCAGCAGCCTCCCGCGGGGTACGCAGTATTTT. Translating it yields CASSLPRGTQYF.

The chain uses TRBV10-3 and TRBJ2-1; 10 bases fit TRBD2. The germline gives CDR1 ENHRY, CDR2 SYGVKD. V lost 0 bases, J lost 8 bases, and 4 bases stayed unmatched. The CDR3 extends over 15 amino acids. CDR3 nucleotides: TGTGCCATCAGTGAGTCTAGCGGGAGGTCCGATGAGCAGTTCTTC. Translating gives CAISESSGRSDEQFF.